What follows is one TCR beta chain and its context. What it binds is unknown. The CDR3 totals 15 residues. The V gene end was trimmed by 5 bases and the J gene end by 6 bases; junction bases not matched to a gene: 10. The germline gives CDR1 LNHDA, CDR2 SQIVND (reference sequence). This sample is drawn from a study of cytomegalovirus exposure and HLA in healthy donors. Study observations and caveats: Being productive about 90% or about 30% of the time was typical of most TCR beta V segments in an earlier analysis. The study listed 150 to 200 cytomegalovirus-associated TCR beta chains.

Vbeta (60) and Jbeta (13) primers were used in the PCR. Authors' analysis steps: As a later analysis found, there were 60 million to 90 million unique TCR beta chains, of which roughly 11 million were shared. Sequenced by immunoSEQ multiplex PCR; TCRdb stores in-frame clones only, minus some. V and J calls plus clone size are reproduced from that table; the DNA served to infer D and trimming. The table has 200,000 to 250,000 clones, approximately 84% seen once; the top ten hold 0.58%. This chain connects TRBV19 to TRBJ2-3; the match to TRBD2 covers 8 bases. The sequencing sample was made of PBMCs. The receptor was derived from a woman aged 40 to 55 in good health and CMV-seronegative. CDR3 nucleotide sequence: TGTGCCAGTAGTGAGGGACTAGGAGTTACGGATACGCAGTATTTT. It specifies CASSEGLGVTDTQYF.